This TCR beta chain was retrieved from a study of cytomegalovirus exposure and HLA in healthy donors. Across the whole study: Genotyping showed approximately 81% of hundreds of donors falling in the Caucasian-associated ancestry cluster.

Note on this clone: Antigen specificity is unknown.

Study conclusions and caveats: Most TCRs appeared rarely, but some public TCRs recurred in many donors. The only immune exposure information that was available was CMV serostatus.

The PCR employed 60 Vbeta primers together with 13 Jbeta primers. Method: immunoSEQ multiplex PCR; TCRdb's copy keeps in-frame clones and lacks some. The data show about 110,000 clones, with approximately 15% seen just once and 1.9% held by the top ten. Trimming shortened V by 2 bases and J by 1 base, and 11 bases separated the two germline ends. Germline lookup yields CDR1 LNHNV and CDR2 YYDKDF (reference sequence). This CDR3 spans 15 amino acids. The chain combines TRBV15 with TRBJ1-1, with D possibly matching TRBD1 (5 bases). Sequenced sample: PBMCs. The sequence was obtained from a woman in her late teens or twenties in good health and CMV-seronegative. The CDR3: CATSRPAGENTEAFF. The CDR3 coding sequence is TGTGCCACCAGCAGACCCGCGGGGGAGAACACTGAAGCTTTCTTT.